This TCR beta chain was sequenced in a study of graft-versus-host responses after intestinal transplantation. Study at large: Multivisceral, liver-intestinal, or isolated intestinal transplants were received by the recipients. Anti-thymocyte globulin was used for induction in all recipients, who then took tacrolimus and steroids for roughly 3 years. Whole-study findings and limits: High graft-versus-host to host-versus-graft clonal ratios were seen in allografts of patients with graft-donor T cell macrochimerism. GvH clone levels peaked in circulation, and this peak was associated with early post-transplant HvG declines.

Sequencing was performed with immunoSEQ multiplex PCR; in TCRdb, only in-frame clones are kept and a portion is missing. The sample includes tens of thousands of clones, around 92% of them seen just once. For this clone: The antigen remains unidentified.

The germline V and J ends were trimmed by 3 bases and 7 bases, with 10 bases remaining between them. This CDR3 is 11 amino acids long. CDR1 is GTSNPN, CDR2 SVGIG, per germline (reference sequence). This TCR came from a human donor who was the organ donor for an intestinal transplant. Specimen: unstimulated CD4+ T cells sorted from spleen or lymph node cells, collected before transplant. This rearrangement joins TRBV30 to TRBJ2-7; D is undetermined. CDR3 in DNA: TGTGCCTGGAGCGCGGATCGGGAGCAGTACTTC. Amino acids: CAWSADREQYF. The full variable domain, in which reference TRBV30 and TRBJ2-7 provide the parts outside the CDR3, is SQTIHQWPATLVQPVGSPLSLECTVEGTSNPNLYWYRQAAGRGLQLLFYSVGIGQISSEVPQNLSASRPQDRQFILSSKKLLLSDSGFYLCAWSADREQYFGPGTRLTVT.